The sequence of this T cell receptor beta chain was determined in a study of identifying expanded T cells in peripheral blood. Study observations and caveats: Two-week clone count variance significantly increased as total template count grew. Technical replicates showed around 1.2 changed clones; roughly two weeks roughly 18; four weeks 19.

This clone was seen just once. Its target is unknown. Healthy donors had no documented immune events, such as infections, while sampled. The CDR3 is 14 residues long. V trimming: 5 bases; J trimming: 3 bases; junction bases outside the gene matches: 3. CDR1 MDHEN and CDR2 SYDVKM come from the germline V gene. TCRdb keeps only in-frame clones here, not all; method: immunoSEQ multiplex PCR. The sample shows 90,000 to 120,000 clones, roughly 91% of them seen only once. J is TRBJ2-7 and V is TRBV28; 11 bases align to TRBD2. The sample consisted of blood. This receptor was identified in a person between 18 and 75 years old in good health. The CDR3 reads CASSGGTSGYEQYF. The CDR3 nucleotides read TGTGCCAGCAGTGGTGGGACTAGCGGCTACGAGCAGTACTTC.